In this sample, the clone carrying this TCR beta chain turned up many times. What it binds is not known. Over 180 million TCR-beta sequences, together covering 15-18 subjects, were produced by every individual sequencing run that was carried out. MiXCR, applied by TCRdb to the 5' RACE reads, yields one record per CDR3 protein. The sample consists of more than 100,000 distinct CDR3 sequences, 10% to 11% of them appearing once. These data originate in a study of neurological immune-mediated disorders. Germline-derived CDR1 and CDR2 are SGHTA and FQGTGA. The CDR3 covers 13 residues. Time point here: longitudinal time-point 3. From 2 million PBMCs stored at -80 C, the unsorted libraries were generated. Study results and limitations: Multiple sclerosis patients had less TCR clonal expansion than even healthy controls, unlike HTLV-1-associated myelopathy.

This clonotype was obtained from a female donor with HTLV-1-associated myelopathy (HAM/TSP). Sequencing was performed on PBMCs. V is TRBV7-3 and J is TRBJ2-7; the D call may be TRBD1 or TRBD2 (5 bases each). Here the CDR3 DNA reads TGTGCTCCCGGGAATTCAGGGTCCTACGAGCAGTACTTC. It encodes CAPGNSGSYEQYF.